Listed below are T cell receptor beta chains from one sample, sequenced in a study of identical twins. TCRdb independently ran MiXCR on the 5' RACE reads; one entry per CDR3 protein. The sample gives around 470,000 distinct CDR3 sequences, 13% to 15% of which show up once; about 0.52% is in the top ten. This sample was also put to use in a study of yellow fever vaccine responses in identical twins.

Sequenced: CD4+ T cells sorted from blood. The source is a woman under 30 in good health. CDR3s include the opening cysteine and the closing phenylalanine or tryptophan. D genes are given only for firm matches. Expanded clones get a size class; other rows say once, few or many, or leave the size out.

d_call: TRBD2
clone_size: few
v_call: TRBV24-1
j_call: TRBJ2-1
cdr3_aa: CATSDPTSGKRYEQFF
cdr3_nt: TGTGCCACCAGTGACCCGACTAGCGGGAAGCGCTATGAGCAGTTCTTC

d_call: TRBD2
clone_size: NA
v_call: TRBV10-3
j_call: TRBJ2-5
cdr3_aa: CAASRAGGPLETQYF
cdr3_nt: TGTGCCGCATCAAGAGCGGGAGGGCCGTTAGAGACCCAGTACTTC

d_call: TRBD2
clone_size: few
v_call: TRBV29-1
j_call: TRBJ2-1
cdr3_aa: CSVDGLAGDEQFF
cdr3_nt: TGCAGCGTTGACGGACTAGCGGGAGATGAGCAGTTCTTC

d_call: NA
clone_size: NA
v_call: TRBV20-1
j_call: TRBJ2-7
cdr3_aa: CSTRLGYEQYF
cdr3_nt: TGCAGTACTAGGCTGGGCTACGAGCAGTACTTC

d_call: NA
clone_size: NA
v_call: TRBV7-9
j_call: TRBJ2-5
cdr3_aa: CASSFRSGQETQYF
cdr3_nt: TGTGCCAGCAGCTTTAGGTCAGGGCAAGAGACCCAGTACTTC

d_call: NA
clone_size: NA
v_call: TRBV7-3
j_call: TRBJ2-3
cdr3_aa: CASSSGTRDTQYF
cdr3_nt: TGTGCCAGCAGCTCCGGGACCAGAGATACGCAGTATTTT

d_call: NA
clone_size: few
v_call: TRBV7-9
j_call: TRBJ1-2
cdr3_aa: CASSYGDPRNYGYTF
cdr3_nt: TGTGCCAGCAGCTACGGCGACCCGAGGAACTATGGCTACACCTTC

d_call: NA
clone_size: NA
v_call: TRBV18
j_call: TRBJ2-5
cdr3_aa: CASSPMDARKETQYF
cdr3_nt: TGTGCCAGCTCACCAATGGACGCGAGAAAAGAGACCCAGTACTTC

d_call: NA
clone_size: NA
v_call: TRBV7-2
j_call: TRBJ2-3
cdr3_aa: CASSLEFLGTDTQYF
cdr3_nt: TGTGCCAGCAGCTTAGAATTCTTGGGTACAGATACGCAGTATTTT

d_call: NA
clone_size: few
v_call: TRBV11-2
j_call: TRBJ2-6
cdr3_aa: CASSLAGISGANVLTF
cdr3_nt: TGTGCCAGCAGCTTAGCGGGGATCTCTGGGGCCAACGTCCTGACTTTC

d_call: NA
clone_size: few
v_call: TRBV20-1
j_call: TRBJ2-3
cdr3_aa: CSARDWGGGRIDTQYF
cdr3_nt: TGCAGTGCTAGAGATTGGGGGGGGGGCAGGATAGATACGCAGTATTTT

d_call: NA
clone_size: few
v_call: TRBV10-3
j_call: TRBJ1-2
cdr3_aa: CAISVSGMGDYGYTF
cdr3_nt: TGTGCCATCAGTGTCAGTGGTATGGGTGATTATGGCTACACCTTC

d_call: NA
clone_size: many
v_call: TRBV10-3
j_call: TRBJ1-2
cdr3_aa: CAISDIAGYTF
cdr3_nt: TGTGCCATCAGTGACATTGCCGGCTACACCTTC

d_call: TRBD1
clone_size: few
v_call: TRBV20-1
j_call: TRBJ1-6
cdr3_aa: CSARANRGLRNSPLHF
cdr3_nt: TGCAGTGCTAGAGCGAACAGGGGGCTCCGTAATTCACCCCTCCACTTT

d_call: NA
clone_size: NA
v_call: TRBV6-2/TRBV6-3
j_call: TRBJ2-3
cdr3_aa: CASNSNTDTQYF
cdr3_nt: TGTGCCAGCAACAGCAACACAGATACGCAGTATTTT

d_call: TRBD1
clone_size: NA
v_call: TRBV7-9
j_call: TRBJ2-2
cdr3_aa: CASSFGQGQTGELFF
cdr3_nt: TGTGCCAGCAGCTTCGGACAGGGGCAGACCGGGGAGCTGTTTTTT

d_call: TRBD2
clone_size: NA
v_call: TRBV4-1
j_call: TRBJ2-1
cdr3_aa: CASSPLGGLPYNEQFF
cdr3_nt: TGCGCCAGCAGCCCCCTGGGGGGACTACCCTACAATGAGCAGTTCTTC

d_call: TRBD2
clone_size: few
v_call: TRBV5-1
j_call: TRBJ2-1
cdr3_aa: CASSFNRLAGGNEQFF
cdr3_nt: TGCGCCAGCAGCTTCAACCGACTAGCGGGAGGTAATGAGCAGTTCTTC

d_call: TRBD2
clone_size: few
v_call: TRBV2
j_call: TRBJ2-2
cdr3_aa: CASLLREGPTGELFF
cdr3_nt: TGTGCCAGCCTCTTGAGGGAGGGCCCCACCGGGGAGCTGTTTTTT

d_call: NA
clone_size: few
v_call: TRBV20-1
j_call: TRBJ2-7
cdr3_aa: CSASQQGEQYF
cdr3_nt: TGCAGTGCTAGTCAACAGGGCGAGCAGTACTTC

d_call: NA
clone_size: NA
v_call: TRBV20-1
j_call: TRBJ2-5
cdr3_aa: CSAIGGAQNTGETQYF
cdr3_nt: TGCAGTGCTATCGGAGGGGCCCAAAACACCGGAGAGACCCAGTACTTC

d_call: NA
clone_size: few
v_call: TRBV25-1
j_call: TRBJ2-1
cdr3_aa: CASSGALGEYYEQFF
cdr3_nt: TGTGCCAGCAGTGGGGCTTTGGGGGAGTACTATGAGCAGTTCTTC

d_call: NA
clone_size: many
v_call: TRBV2
j_call: TRBJ2-3
cdr3_aa: CASSEQAVLSTDTQYF
cdr3_nt: TGTGCCAGCAGTGAACAGGCGGTGCTAAGCACAGATACGCAGTATTTT

d_call: NA
clone_size: NA
v_call: TRBV27
j_call: TRBJ2-7
cdr3_aa: CASRNNFYEQYF
cdr3_nt: TGTGCCAGCAGGAACAACTTCTACGAGCAGTACTTC

d_call: TRBD2
clone_size: few
v_call: TRBV6-2/TRBV6-3
j_call: TRBJ2-1
cdr3_aa: CASSPHWGLAGVDEQFF
cdr3_nt: TGTGCCAGCAGTCCCCACTGGGGTCTAGCGGGAGTTGATGAGCAGTTCTTC

d_call: TRBD1
clone_size: few
v_call: TRBV12-3/TRBV12-4
j_call: TRBJ1-1
cdr3_aa: CASSASTGATEAFF
cdr3_nt: TGTGCCAGCAGTGCGTCGACAGGGGCAACTGAAGCTTTCTTT

d_call: TRBD1
clone_size: few
v_call: TRBV4-3
j_call: TRBJ2-7
cdr3_aa: CASSQATGTGVHEQYF
cdr3_nt: TGCGCCAGCAGCCAAGCCACCGGGACAGGGGTCCACGAGCAGTACTTC